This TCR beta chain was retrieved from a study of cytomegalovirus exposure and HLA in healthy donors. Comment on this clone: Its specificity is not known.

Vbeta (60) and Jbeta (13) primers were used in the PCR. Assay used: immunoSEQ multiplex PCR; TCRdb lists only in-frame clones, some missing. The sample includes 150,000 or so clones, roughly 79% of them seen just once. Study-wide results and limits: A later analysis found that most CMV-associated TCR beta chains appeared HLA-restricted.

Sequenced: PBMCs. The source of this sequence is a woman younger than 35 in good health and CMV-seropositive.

The DNA for the CDR3 is TGTGCCAGTAGTTCCCCCACAAGGGGACTCACCTATGAGCAGTTCTTC. This sequence encodes CASSSPTRGLTYEQFF. The genes are TRBV19 and TRBJ2-1; the D gene is possibly TRBD2 (6 bases). The V end was cut by 5 bases, the J end by 8 bases, with 22 bases between. Germline assignment: CDR1 LNHDA and CDR2 SQIVND (reference sequence). The CDR3 extends over 16 amino acids.